Listed here are 8 T cell receptor beta chains from one sample, sequenced in a study of blood T cell repertoires in COVID-19. Assay: immunoSEQ multiplex PCR; the TCRdb copy retains only in-frame clones and omits some. The table includes more than 95,000 clones, roughly 80% detected once. Sequenced material: peripheral blood. The source of these receptors is a woman aged 70-85 years with acute or convalescent COVID-19.

This chain links TRBV27 with TRBJ2-7, with 9 bases aligning to TRBD1. Germline trimming cut 2 bases from V and 4 bases from J; bases unmatched to any gene: 9. This CDR3 is 16 amino acids long. Germline V gives CDR1 MNHEY, CDR2 SMNVEV (reference sequence). The CDR3 DNA sequence: TGTGCCAGCAGTTTACTACCGGGACAGGGACCTTACGAGCAGTACTTC. It yields the protein CASSLLPGQGPYEQYF.

The genes are TRBV5-1 and TRBJ1-1; 10 bases fit TRBD1. Trimming removed 0 bases from V and 3 bases from J; junction bases left unmatched: 5. The CDR3 totals 16 residues. The germline CDR1 and CDR2 sequences are SGHRS and YFSETQ. CDR3 loop: CASSLGRGQGDTEAFF. The CDR3 DNA is TGCGCCAGCAGCTTGGGGCGAGGACAGGGGGACACTGAAGCTTTCTTT.

The rearrangement uses TRBV30 and TRBJ1-5; 8 positions match TRBD1. The CDR3 loop spans 13 amino acids. The junction had 1 base not matched to a gene; V was cut back by 0 bases and J by 6 bases. Germline V gene sequence: CDR1 GTSNPN, CDR2 SVGIG (reference sequence). CDR3 DNA: TGTGCCTGGAGTGTCCAGGGGGCTCAGCCCCAGCATTTT. It codes for CAWSVQGAQPQHF.

V usage is TRBV19 and J usage is TRBJ2-2, with 10 bases fitting TRBD2. V gave up 1 base and J gave up 5 bases; unmatched junction bases: 7. The CDR3 has 17 residues. The germline V gene has CDR1 LNHDA and CDR2 SQIVND (reference sequence). In nucleotides, the CDR3 is TGTGCCAGTAGTATAGCCTCACTAGCGGGGAGTACCGGGGAGCTGTTTTTT. Protein: CASSIASLAGSTGELFF.

The J gene is TRBJ1-4, the V gene TRBV5-5, with a tentative D call TRBD1 (6 bases). The CDR3 has 15 residues. Germline V lookup: CDR1 SGHKS, CDR2 YYEKEE (reference sequence). Trimming stripped 0 bases from V and 4 bases from J, with 10 bases between. The CDR3 coding sequence is TGTGCCAGCAGCTTGGGGACAGCCTTTAATGAAAAACTGTTTTTT. As protein: CASSLGTAFNEKLFF.

This chain joins TRBV24-1 and TRBJ2-3; perhaps TRBD1 as D (7 bases). The CDR3 sequence is 16 residues long. The germline V and J ends were trimmed by 0 bases and 3 bases, with 12 bases remaining between them. Germline V gene data show CDR1 as KGHDR and CDR2 as SFDVKD. This CDR3 reads CATSDLGGGATDTQYF. The CDR3 DNA follows: TGTGCCACCAGTGATTTGGGAGGGGGCGCGACAGATACGCAGTATTTT.

The chain employs TRBV7-9 and TRBJ2-1; D not resolved. Trimming took 6 bases from V and 0 from J, leaving 15 bases between them. Germline V gene sequence: CDR1 SEHNR, CDR2 FQNEAQ (reference sequence). The CDR3 runs 16 residues. The CDR3 region is CASRTRQDHSYNEQFF. CDR3 sequence (DNA): TGTGCCAGCAGGACAAGACAAGACCACTCCTACAATGAGCAGTTCTTC.

This chain uses TRBV15 with TRBJ2-5, with 7 nucleotides matching TRBD2. CDR1 is LNHNV and CDR2 is YYDKDF in the germline V gene (reference sequence). CDR3 size: 15 residues. J was trimmed by 3 bases and V by 4 bases; bases with no gene match: 8. The CDR3 coding sequence is TGTGCCACCAGCAAGGCGGGAGTGGGGGAAGAGACCCAGTACTTC. It yields the protein CATSKAGVGEETQYF. Full variable domain (outside the CDR3, taken from reference TRBV15 and TRBJ2-5): DAMVIQNPRYQVTQFGKPVTLSCSQTLNHNVMYWYQQKSSQAPKLLFHYYDKDFNNEADTPDNFQSRRPNTSFCFLDIRSPGLGDTAMYLCATSKAGVGEETQYFGPGTRLLVL.